This TCR beta chain originates from a study of blood T cell repertoires in COVID-19. This clone was counted at least ten times. Per the original data handling: Cell counts per sample came from amplifying reference gene primers. The assay was immunoSEQ multiplex PCR, and TCRdb's table has in-frame clones only and misses some. The V and J calls and clone size come from that table; D and trimming were worked out from the DNA. Of some 140,000 clones detected, 65% to 80% appear once; the ten largest clones hold roughly 13%. With 2 bases clipped from V and 1 base from J, the junction kept 3 bases outside the gene matches. Germline V lookup: CDR1 MNHEY, CDR2 SVGEGT. This CDR3 spans 15 amino acids.

J is TRBJ1-1 and V is TRBV6-2 or TRBV6-3, with 8 nucleotides matching TRBD1. The receptor comes from a man older than 75 with acute or convalescent COVID-19. Specimen: peripheral blood. The DNA for the CDR3 is TGTGCCAGCAGTTACCAAGGACAGGGGAACACTGAAGCTTTCTTT. The encoded protein is CASSYQGQGNTEAFF.